These 9 T cell receptor beta chains share one sample of origin, sequenced in a study of identical twins. TCRdb re-called the 5' RACE reads through MiXCR, storing one row per CDR3 protein. The sample carries hundreds of thousands of distinct CDR3 sequences, roughly 8% recorded once. The data also belong to a second study, concerning yellow fever vaccine responses in identical twins.

Source material: PBMCs. The receptors shown here come from a woman in her late teens or twenties in good health.

This chain joins TRBV2 and TRBJ2-1; tentative D call: TRBD2 (7 bases). The V end lost 4 bases, the J end lost 7 bases, and 14 bases lay between the germline ends. Germline V gene sequence: CDR1 SNHLY, CDR2 FYNNEI. The CDR3 runs to 14 residues. The CDR3 nucleotides are TGTGCCAGCAGTGGGGGAGGGGGGGTTAATGAGCAGTTCTTC. This sequence encodes CASSGGGGVNEQFF.

This clonotype was counted between two and nine times. The genes are TRBV6-2 or TRBV6-3 and TRBJ2-7; 11 bases map to TRBD1. The junction had 10 bases not matched to a gene; V was cut back by 8 bases and J by 4 bases. The CDR3 is 15 residues long. Germline V gives CDR1 MNHEY, CDR2 SVGEGT. CDR3 loop: CASGPTGTGGYEQYF. CDR3 DNA sequence: TGTGCCAGCGGTCCAACCGGGACAGGGGGGTACGAGCAGTACTTC.

This clonotype was counted a few times. V gene TRBV20-1 combines with J gene TRBJ2-3; tentative D call: TRBD2 (6 bases). The CDR3 is 15 residues long. V was clipped by 4 bases and J by 4 bases, with 18 bases between them. Germline V gene data show CDR1 as DFQATT and CDR2 as SNEGSKA (reference sequence). In DNA, the CDR3 is TGCAGTGCTAAAAAGGGACTTTCCAACGCAGATACGCAGTATTTT. This gives the protein CSAKKGLSNADTQYF.

The chain links TRBV20-1 to TRBJ2-5, with a weak D call TRBD1 (6 bases). V lost 6 bases to trimming and J lost 5 bases, with 19 bases between them. The CDR3 sequence is 14 residues long. CDR1 is DFQATT, CDR2 SNEGSKA, per germline (reference sequence). The CDR3 loop reads CSARNRVGQETQYF. CDR3 DNA sequence: TGCAGTGCCCGGAACAGGGTCGGGCAGGAGACCCAGTACTTC.

This chain uses TRBV28 with TRBJ2-3; 13 bases agree with TRBD2. Germline CDR1 MDHEN, CDR2 SYDVKM. The CDR3 totals 18 residues. The V and J ends lost 0 bases and 2 bases, in that order; junction bases with no gene match: 5. CDR3 DNA sequence: TGTGCCAGCAGTTTATGGAGCGGACTAGCGGGAGCCACAGATACGCAGTATTTT. This translates into CASSLWSGLAGATDTQYF.

This clonotype has just a few counts. The chain joins TRBV19 to TRBJ2-2, with D tentatively TRBD1 or TRBD2 (5 bases each). Germline V gene data show CDR1 as LNHDA and CDR2 as SQIVND (reference sequence). The CDR3 totals 13 residues. Between the trimmed V and J ends, which lost 6 bases and 5 bases, there was a span of 10 bases. As DNA, the CDR3 is TGTGCCAGTAGCCCGGGACGAACCGGGGAGCTGTTTTTT. It translates to CASSPGRTGELFF.

This clonotype was detected ten times or more. The chain joins TRBV7-2 to TRBJ2-1; 14 nucleotides line up with TRBD2. CDR1 is SGHTA, CDR2 FQGNSA, per germline. The junction had 2 bases not matched to a gene; V was cut back by 1 base and J by 6 bases. The CDR3 is 16 amino acids. CDR3 DNA: TGTGCCAGCAGCTTAGGACTAGCGGGGGGGTCCAATGAGCAGTTCTTC. Amino acids: CASSLGLAGGSNEQFF.

This clonotype was seen more than once but under ten times. This CDR3 is CASSYSRRSFDEQFF. The CDR3 DNA follows: TGTGCCAGCAGTTACTCGAGAAGAAGTTTTGATGAGCAGTTCTTC. The genes are TRBV6-5 and TRBJ2-1; unclear D gene. V shed 0 bases and J shed 8 bases, with 14 bases lying between them. The CDR3 consists of 15 residues. Germline-derived CDR1 and CDR2 are MNHEY and SVGAGI.

This clonotype appeared a few times. This chain links TRBV7-9 with TRBJ2-7; TRBD1 matches 7 bases. The CDR3 sequence is 16 residues long. The germline V gene encodes CDR1 SEHNR and CDR2 FQNEAQ (reference sequence). Trimming took 1 base from V and 3 from J; bases not matched to a gene: 9. The CDR3 nucleotides read TGTGCCAGCAGCTTAGGTGAGGGGGCAGACCTCTACGAGCAGTACTTC. It translates to CASSLGEGADLYEQYF. The whole variable domain, remainder taken from reference TRBV7-9 and TRBJ2-7, is DTGVSQNPRHKITKRGQNVTFRCDPISEHNRLYWYRQTLGQGPEFLTYFQNEAQLEKSRLLSDRFSAERPKGSFSTLEIQRTEQGDSAMYLCASSLGEGADLYEQYFGPGTRLTVT.